Each of the 6 T cell receptor beta chains below was sequenced from the same sample in a study of blood T cells in healthy people across ages. The second PCR ran about 6 to 11 cycles with a sample-barcoded 5' primer and J-beta primers. TCRdb redid the calling of the 5' RACE reads with MiXCR, one entry per CDR3 protein. The profile shows around 780,000 distinct CDR3 sequences, roughly 25% of them singletons. The same sample was also used in a study of T cells of mothers and their children.

Sequenced material: blood. The receptors derive from a boy aged 5 to 17 in good health.

The chain couples TRBV6-2 or TRBV6-3 to TRBJ2-7; TRBD2 matches at 10 bases. The CDR3 is 14 residues long. With 7 bases clipped from V and 1 base from J, the junction kept 4 bases outside the gene matches. CDR1 MNHEY and CDR2 SVGEGT come from the germline V gene. CDR3 nucleotide sequence: TGTGCCAGCATCATAGCGGGGGGTTCCTACGAGCAGTACTTC. Its protein is CASIIAGGSYEQYF.

J is TRBJ2-7 and V is TRBV12-3 or TRBV12-4; possibly TRBD1 for D (6 bases). V shed 6 bases and J shed 2 bases, with 17 bases lying between them. CDR3 length: 15 amino acids. The CDR3: CASRSTGMGTYEQYF. The CDR3 DNA reads TGTGCCAGCAGGAGTACAGGGATGGGTACCTACGAGCAGTACTTC.

This clonotype was seen a handful of times. The chain has TRBV7-6 and TRBJ1-3; 7 bases map to TRBD1. CDR3 length: 15 amino acids. Germline V gene sequence: CDR1 SGHVS, CDR2 FNYEAQ. J lost 4 bases, V lost 3 bases, and 6 bases had no gene match. CDR3 sequence: CASSFRTGVGNTIYF. CDR3 sequence (DNA): TGTGCCAGCAGCTTCCGTACAGGGGTAGGAAACACCATATATTTT.

V and J are TRBV11-2 and TRBJ2-1, with D tentatively TRBD2 (6 bases). The J call may be incorrect, as the DNA end agrees better with TRBJ2-5. Germline assignment: CDR1 SGHAT and CDR2 FQNNGV. The CDR3 length is 15 residues. Here the CDR3 DNA reads TGTGCCAGCAGCTCTTCCCTGGGAGGCAGGGAGACCCAGTACTTC. Its translation is CASSSSLGGRETQYF.

The chain employs TRBV24-1 and TRBJ2-3, with a tentative D call TRBD2 (6 bases). Between the trimmed V and J ends, which lost 5 bases and 2 bases, there was a span of 10 bases. Germline V CDR1 and CDR2: KGHDR, SFDVKD. This CDR3 contains 14 residues. CDR3 in amino acids: CATSVGGNTDTQYF. CDR3 bases: TGTGCCACCAGTGTCGGGGGAAACACAGATACGCAGTATTTT.

This clonotype was counted between two and nine times. The gene calls are TRBV5-1 and TRBJ2-7, with no clear D. The V gene's germline CDR1 is SGHRS and CDR2 YFSETQ. The CDR3 covers 14 residues. Trimming cost V 0 bases and J 3 bases, with 10 bases left between them. CDR3 residues: CASSLAGSLYEQYF. The CDR3 DNA is TGCGCCAGCAGCTTGGCGGGCTCTCTCTACGAGCAGTACTTC.